The rows below give T cell receptor beta chains drawn from one sample of a study of breast tumors, draining lymph nodes, adjacent tissues. TCRdb re-analysed the multiplex PCR reads in MiXCR, keeping a single row per CDR3 protein. The repertoire holds approximately 230,000 distinct CDR3 sequences, with less than 40% as singletons. The sequencing sample was made of axillary lymph node tissue. These receptors came from a female donor with breast cancer. Some clones in this sample may be carry-over from other donors' samples. Each CDR3 is given with its conserved first and last residue. D genes are given only for firm matches. Only some rows state a clone size, as once, few, many or a class for expanded clones.

j_gene: TRBJ2-2
abundance: many
v_gene: TRBV19
len: 10
d_gene: -
CDR3aa: CATGSGELFF
CDR3nt: TGTGCCACGGGATCCGGGGAGCTGTTTTTT

j_gene: TRBJ2-7
abundance: few
v_gene: TRBV6-1
len: 15
d_gene: -
CDR3aa: CASSHSETGRYEQYF
CDR3nt: TGTGCCAGCAGTCACTCTGAGACAGGGAGGTACGAGCAGTACTTC

j_gene: TRBJ1-2
abundance: -
v_gene: TRBV12-3/TRBV12-4
len: 13
d_gene: TRBD1
CDR3aa: CASSRQGADGYTF
CDR3nt: TGTGCCAGCAGCAGACAGGGGGCGGACGGCTACACCTTC

j_gene: TRBJ1-2
abundance: many
v_gene: TRBV30
len: 13
d_gene: -
CDR3aa: CAWSSLSNYGYTF
CDR3nt: TGTGCCTGGAGCTCCCTTTCTAACTATGGCTACACCTTC

j_gene: TRBJ2-3
abundance: many
v_gene: TRBV7-9
len: 13
d_gene: -
CDR3aa: CASSAWGTDTQYF
CDR3nt: TGTGCCAGCAGCGCCTGGGGGACAGATACGCAGTATTTT

j_gene: TRBJ2-1
abundance: once
v_gene: TRBV15
len: 13
d_gene: -
CDR3aa: CTTTQGRGNEQFF
CDR3nt: TGTACCACCACACAGGGTCGGGGCAATGAGCAGTTCTTC

j_gene: TRBJ2-7
abundance: many
v_gene: TRBV24-1
len: 15
d_gene: -
CDR3aa: CATSDRRTGNYEQYF
CDR3nt: TGTGCCACCAGTGACCGACGGACTGGAAACTACGAGCAGTACTTC

j_gene: TRBJ2-3
abundance: many
v_gene: TRBV20-1
len: 19
d_gene: TRBD2
CDR3aa: CSARDPSPTLAGVADTQYF
CDR3nt: TGCAGTGCTAGAGATCCAAGCCCCACGTTGGCGGGAGTGGCAGATACGCAGTATTTT

j_gene: TRBJ2-1
abundance: many
v_gene: TRBV2
len: 15
d_gene: TRBD1
CDR3aa: CASSDRQGAGNEQFF
CDR3nt: TGTGCCAGCAGTGACCGACAGGGGGCAGGCAATGAGCAGTTCTTC

j_gene: TRBJ2-1
abundance: few
v_gene: TRBV20-1
len: 14
d_gene: -
CDR3aa: CSARKRAPYTEQFF
CDR3nt: TGCAGTGCTAGAAAGCGGGCCCCTTACACTGAGCAGTTCTTC

j_gene: TRBJ2-7
abundance: once
v_gene: TRBV11-1
len: 22
d_gene: -
CDR3aa: CASSFYICSARPLAGGRYEQYF
CDR3nt: -

j_gene: TRBJ2-1
abundance: -
v_gene: TRBV6-2/TRBV6-3
len: 15
d_gene: TRBD2
CDR3aa: CASSPGLAFYNEQFF
CDR3nt: TGTGCCAGCAGCCCGGGACTAGCTTTCTACAATGAGCAGTTCTTC

j_gene: TRBJ1-3
abundance: many
v_gene: TRBV2
len: 16
d_gene: -
CDR3aa: CASSGDNRGSGNTIYF
CDR3nt: TGTGCCAGCAGTGGGGATAACAGAGGCTCTGGAAACACCATATATTTT

j_gene: TRBJ2-2
abundance: many
v_gene: TRBV11-1
len: 15
d_gene: TRBD1
CDR3aa: CASSSWGTGGRELFF
CDR3nt: TGTGCCAGCAGCTCTTGGGGCACAGGGGGCCGGGAGCTGTTTTTT

j_gene: TRBJ2-7
abundance: -
v_gene: TRBV30
len: 16
d_gene: TRBD2
CDR3aa: CAWKTPGLADRDEQYF
CDR3nt: TGTGCCTGGAAAACCCCGGGACTAGCGGACAGGGACGAGCAGTACTTC

j_gene: TRBJ1-3
abundance: -
v_gene: TRBV11-2
len: 15
d_gene: -
CDR3aa: CASSGRAVSGNTIYF
CDR3nt: TGTGCCAGCAGCGGCCGGGCAGTCTCTGGAAACACCATATATTTT

j_gene: TRBJ2-3
abundance: -
v_gene: TRBV6-2/TRBV6-3
len: 14
d_gene: TRBD1
CDR3aa: CASSSAGTGDTQYF
CDR3nt: TGTGCCAGCAGTTCGGCCGGGACAGGCGATACGCAGTATTTT

j_gene: TRBJ1-2
abundance: -
v_gene: TRBV5-6
len: 14
d_gene: -
CDR3aa: CASSLDLAGYGYTF
CDR3nt: TGTGCCAGCAGCTTGGATCTAGCGGGCTATGGCTACACCTTC

j_gene: TRBJ1-2
abundance: -
v_gene: TRBV6-5
len: 14
d_gene: TRBD1
CDR3aa: CASRPGTGGFGYTF
CDR3nt: TGTGCCAGCAGACCCGGGACAGGGGGTTTTGGCTACACCTTC

j_gene: TRBJ2-7
abundance: many
v_gene: TRBV14
len: 14
d_gene: -
CDR3aa: CASSQGDFFYEQYF
CDR3nt: TGTGCCAGCAGCCAAGGGGACTTCTTCTACGAGCAGTACTTC

j_gene: TRBJ2-3
abundance: -
v_gene: TRBV29-1
len: 14
d_gene: -
CDR3aa: CSVPTREGADTQYF
CDR3nt: TGCAGCGTTCCCACCAGGGAAGGGGCTGATACGCAGTATTTT

j_gene: TRBJ2-7
abundance: -
v_gene: TRBV6-1
len: 15
d_gene: TRBD2
CDR3aa: CASSTRGGGSYEQYF
CDR3nt: TGTGCCAGCAGTACTCGGGGCGGGGGCTCCTACGAGCAGTACTTC

j_gene: TRBJ2-5
abundance: many
v_gene: TRBV20-1
len: 11
d_gene: -
CDR3aa: CSARFPMAQSF
CDR3nt: TGCAGTGCTAGGTTCCCCATGGCCCAGTCCTTC

j_gene: TRBJ1-1
abundance: -
v_gene: TRBV20-1
len: 13
d_gene: -
CDR3aa: CSARFQVNTEAFF
CDR3nt: TGCAGTGCTAGATTTCAGGTGAACACTGAAGCTTTCTTT

j_gene: TRBJ2-7
abundance: -
v_gene: TRBV19
len: 14
d_gene: -
CDR3aa: CASRRSGSGYEQYF
CDR3nt: TGTGCCAGTCGTCGGTCGGGCTCAGGCTACGAGCAGTACTTC

j_gene: TRBJ1-2
abundance: many
v_gene: TRBV5-4
len: 14
d_gene: -
CDR3aa: CASSPAGLSYGYTF
CDR3nt: TGTGCCAGCAGCCCCGCAGGGCTCAGTTATGGCTACACCTTC

j_gene: TRBJ1-6
abundance: many
v_gene: TRBV20-1
len: 13
d_gene: -
CDR3aa: CSARSGAGSPLHF
CDR3nt: TGCAGTGCTAGATCCGGGGCTGGGTCACCCCTCCACTTT

j_gene: TRBJ1-1
abundance: -
v_gene: TRBV19
len: 14
d_gene: -
CDR3aa: CASSIQGGGTEAFF
CDR3nt: TGTGCCAGTAGTATTCAGGGCGGCGGCACTGAAGCTTTCTTT

j_gene: TRBJ1-1
abundance: -
v_gene: TRBV20-1
len: 13
d_gene: -
CDR3aa: CSARRDLDTEAFF
CDR3nt: TGCAGTGCTAGACGGGACCTGGACACTGAAGCTTTCTTT

j_gene: TRBJ2-4
abundance: few
v_gene: TRBV2
len: 15
d_gene: -
CDR3aa: CASSEISRGKNIQYF
CDR3nt: TGTGCCAGCAGTGAAATATCCAGGGGCAAAAACATTCAGTACTTC

j_gene: TRBJ2-1
abundance: few
v_gene: TRBV7-9
len: 21
d_gene: TRBD2
CDR3aa: CASSSPSGRAELKKSYNEQFF
CDR3nt: TGTGCCAGCAGCTCACCTAGCGGGAGGGCCGAATTAAAAAAATCCTACAATGAGCAGTTCTTC

j_gene: TRBJ1-4
abundance: -
v_gene: TRBV5-1
len: 14
d_gene: -
CDR3aa: CASSSEGLNEKLFF
CDR3nt: TGCGCCAGCAGTTCGGAGGGGCTCAATGAAAAACTGTTTTTT

j_gene: TRBJ2-6
abundance: many
v_gene: TRBV5-1
len: 20
d_gene: -
CDR3aa: CASSFWAHTPGGSGANVLTF
CDR3nt: TGCGCCAGCAGCTTCTGGGCCCATACACCAGGAGGTTCTGGGGCCAACGTCCTGACTTTC

j_gene: TRBJ2-7
abundance: many
v_gene: TRBV10-3
len: 12
d_gene: -
CDR3aa: CAISESSYEQYF
CDR3nt: TGTGCCATCAGTGAGTCTTCTTACGAGCAGTACTTC

j_gene: TRBJ1-4
abundance: many
v_gene: TRBV7-6
len: 16
d_gene: -
CDR3aa: CASSSARRRGGEKLFF
CDR3nt: TGTGCCAGCAGCTCGGCAAGGAGGCGAGGGGGTGAAAAACTGTTTTTT

j_gene: TRBJ1-5
abundance: many
v_gene: TRBV10-3
len: 13
d_gene: -
CDR3aa: CAISKERDQPQHF
CDR3nt: TGTGCCATCAGCAAAGAGAGGGATCAGCCCCAGCATTTT

j_gene: TRBJ2-3
abundance: -
v_gene: TRBV11-2
len: 15
d_gene: TRBD2
CDR3aa: CASSISGGLGDTQYF
CDR3nt: TGTGCCAGCAGCATTAGCGGGGGGCTGGGGGATACGCAGTATTTT

j_gene: TRBJ1-5
abundance: many
v_gene: TRBV12-3/TRBV12-4
len: 16
d_gene: -
CDR3aa: CASSGSTGGSNQPQHF
CDR3nt: TGTGCCAGCAGTGGCTCGACAGGTGGGAGCAATCAGCCCCAGCATTTT

j_gene: TRBJ1-2
abundance: many
v_gene: TRBV20-1
len: 14
d_gene: TRBD1
CDR3aa: CSASPDRGSYGYTF
CDR3nt: TGCAGTGCTAGCCCGGACAGGGGAAGCTATGGCTACACCTTC

j_gene: TRBJ1-3
abundance: -
v_gene: TRBV9
len: 13
d_gene: -
CDR3aa: CASRPGTGNTIYF
CDR3nt: TGTGCCAGCAGGCCAGGGACAGGAAACACCATATATTTT

j_gene: TRBJ2-1
abundance: -
v_gene: TRBV15
len: 11
d_gene: -
CDR3aa: CATSRDYKQFF
CDR3nt: TGTGCCACCAGCAGAGATTATAAGCAGTTCTTC

j_gene: TRBJ2-6
abundance: many
v_gene: TRBV7-9
len: 16
d_gene: TRBD1
CDR3aa: CASSLLTGAGANVLTF
CDR3nt: TGTGCCAGCAGCTTATTAACAGGGGCCGGGGCCAACGTCCTGACTTTC

j_gene: TRBJ2-5
abundance: -
v_gene: TRBV6-6
len: 17
d_gene: TRBD1
CDR3aa: CASSYSYRGLAWETQYF
CDR3nt: TGTGCCAGCAGTTACAGTTACAGGGGGCTCGCGTGGGAGACCCAGTACTTC

j_gene: TRBJ2-7
abundance: many
v_gene: TRBV5-1
len: 14
d_gene: -
CDR3aa: CASSLDGEWYEQYF
CDR3nt: TGCGCCAGCAGCTTGGATGGGGAATGGTACGAGCAGTACTTC

j_gene: TRBJ2-5
abundance: many
v_gene: TRBV3-1
len: 11
d_gene: -
CDR3aa: CASSQEETQYF
CDR3nt: TGTGCCAGCAGCCAAGAAGAGACCCAGTACTTC

j_gene: TRBJ2-2
abundance: many
v_gene: TRBV7-2
len: 14
d_gene: -
CDR3aa: CASSSGGRHGELFF
CDR3nt: TGTGCCAGCAGCTCCGGGGGTAGGCACGGGGAGCTGTTTTTT

j_gene: TRBJ2-5
abundance: -
v_gene: TRBV6-1
len: 18
d_gene: TRBD2
CDR3aa: CASRDPDFWTSVEETQYF
CDR3nt: TGTGCCAGCAGAGACCCCGACTTCTGGACTAGCGTAGAAGAGACCCAGTACTTC

j_gene: TRBJ2-3
abundance: many
v_gene: TRBV5-1
len: 15
d_gene: TRBD2
CDR3aa: CASSLSGGSTDTQYF
CDR3nt: TGCGCCAGCAGCTTATCGGGGGGTAGCACAGATACGCAGTATTTT

j_gene: TRBJ1-4
abundance: many
v_gene: TRBV12-3/TRBV12-4
len: 16
d_gene: TRBD1
CDR3aa: CASSTGTGSLGEKLFF
CDR3nt: TGTGCCAGCAGTACCGGGACAGGGTCTCTAGGGGAAAAACTGTTTTTT